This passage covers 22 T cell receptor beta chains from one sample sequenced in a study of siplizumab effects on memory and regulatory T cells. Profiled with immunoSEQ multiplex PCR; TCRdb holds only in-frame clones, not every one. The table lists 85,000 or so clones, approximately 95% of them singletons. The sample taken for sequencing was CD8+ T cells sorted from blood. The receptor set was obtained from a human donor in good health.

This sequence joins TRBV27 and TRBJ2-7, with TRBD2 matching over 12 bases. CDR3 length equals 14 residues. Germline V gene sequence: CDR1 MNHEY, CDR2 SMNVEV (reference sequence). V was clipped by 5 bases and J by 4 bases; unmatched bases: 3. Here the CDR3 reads CASSLAGGPYEQYF. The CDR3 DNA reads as TGTGCCAGCAGTCTAGCGGGAGGGCCTTACGAGCAGTACTTC.

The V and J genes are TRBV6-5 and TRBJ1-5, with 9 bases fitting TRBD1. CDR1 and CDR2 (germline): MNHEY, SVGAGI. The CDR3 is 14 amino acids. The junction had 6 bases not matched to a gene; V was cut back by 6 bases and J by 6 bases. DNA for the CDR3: TGTGCCAGCAGCGCCGGGACAGGGATTCAGCCCCAGCATTTT. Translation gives CASSAGTGIQPQHF.

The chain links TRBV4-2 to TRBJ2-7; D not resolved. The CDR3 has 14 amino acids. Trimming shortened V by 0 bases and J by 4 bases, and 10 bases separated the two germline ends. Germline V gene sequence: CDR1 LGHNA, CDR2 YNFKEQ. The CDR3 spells CASSQDQDKYEQYF. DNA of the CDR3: TGTGCCAGCAGCCAAGATCAAGACAAGTACGAGCAGTACTTC.

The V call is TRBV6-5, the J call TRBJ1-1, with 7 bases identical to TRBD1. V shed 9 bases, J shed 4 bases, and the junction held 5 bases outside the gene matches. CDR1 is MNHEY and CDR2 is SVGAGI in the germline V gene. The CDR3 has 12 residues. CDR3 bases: TGTGCCAGTACCAGGGGGGGCACTGAAGCTTTCTTT. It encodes CASTRGGTEAFF.

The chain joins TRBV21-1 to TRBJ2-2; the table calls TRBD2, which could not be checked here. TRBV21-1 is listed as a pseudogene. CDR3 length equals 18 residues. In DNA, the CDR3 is TGTGCCAGCAGCCTAGGAGAAAAAACTAGCGTTAAGACCGGGGAGCTGTTTTTT. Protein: CASSLGEKTSVKTGELFF.

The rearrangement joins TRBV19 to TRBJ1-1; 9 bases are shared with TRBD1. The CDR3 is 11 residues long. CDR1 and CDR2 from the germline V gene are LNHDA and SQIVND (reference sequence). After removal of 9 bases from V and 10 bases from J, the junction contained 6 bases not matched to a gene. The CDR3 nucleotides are TGTGCCAGCTTACAGGGGGCAGCAGCTTTCTTT. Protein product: CASLQGAAAFF.

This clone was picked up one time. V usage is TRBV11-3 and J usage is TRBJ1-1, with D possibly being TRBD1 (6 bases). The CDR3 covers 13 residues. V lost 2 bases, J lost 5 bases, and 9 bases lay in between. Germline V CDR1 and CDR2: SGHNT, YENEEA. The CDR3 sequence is CASSLRGATEAFF. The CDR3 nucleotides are TGTGCCAGCAGCTTAAGGGGGGCAACTGAAGCTTTCTTT.

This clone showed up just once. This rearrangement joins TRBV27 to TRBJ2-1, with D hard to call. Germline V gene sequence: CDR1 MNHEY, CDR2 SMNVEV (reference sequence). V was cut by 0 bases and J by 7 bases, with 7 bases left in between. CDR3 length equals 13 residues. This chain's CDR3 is CASSLSPLNEQFF. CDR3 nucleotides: TGTGCCAGCAGTTTATCCCCCCTGAATGAGCAGTTCTTC.

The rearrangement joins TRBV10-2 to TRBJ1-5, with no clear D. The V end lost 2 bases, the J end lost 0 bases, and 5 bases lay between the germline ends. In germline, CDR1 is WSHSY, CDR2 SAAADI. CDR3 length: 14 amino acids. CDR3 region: CASSEPNSNQPQHF. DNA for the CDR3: TGCGCCAGCAGTGAGCCGAATAGCAATCAGCCCCAGCATTTT.

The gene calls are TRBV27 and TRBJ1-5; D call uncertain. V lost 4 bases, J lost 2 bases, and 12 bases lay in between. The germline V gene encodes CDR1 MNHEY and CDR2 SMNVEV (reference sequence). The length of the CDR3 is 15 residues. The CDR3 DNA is TGTGCCAGCAGTTGGGCAGGATATGGCAATCAGCCCCAGCATTTT. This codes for CASSWAGYGNQPQHF.

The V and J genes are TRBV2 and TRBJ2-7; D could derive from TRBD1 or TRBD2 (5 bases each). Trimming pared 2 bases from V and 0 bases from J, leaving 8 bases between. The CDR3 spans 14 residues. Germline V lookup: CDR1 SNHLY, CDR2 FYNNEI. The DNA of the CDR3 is TGTGCCAGCAGTGAACTGGGGACCTCCTACGAGCAGTACTTC. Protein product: CASSELGTSYEQYF.

The CDR3 region is CASSLSSLPYEQYF. The CDR3 nucleotides are TGTGCCAGCAGCTTATCTAGCCTTCCCTACGAGCAGTACTTC. The V and J genes are TRBV7-8 and TRBJ2-7; the D gene is possibly TRBD2 (5 bases). Trimming stripped 2 bases from V and 2 bases from J, with 10 bases between. The CDR3 spans 14 residues. The germline V gene has CDR1 SGHVS and CDR2 FQNEAQ.

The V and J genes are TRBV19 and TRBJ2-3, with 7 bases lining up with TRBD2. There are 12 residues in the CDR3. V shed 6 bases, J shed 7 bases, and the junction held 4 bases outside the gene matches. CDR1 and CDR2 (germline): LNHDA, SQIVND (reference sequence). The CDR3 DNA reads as TGTGCCAGTAGCGGGGGGATAAATACGCAGTATTTT. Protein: CASSGGINTQYF.

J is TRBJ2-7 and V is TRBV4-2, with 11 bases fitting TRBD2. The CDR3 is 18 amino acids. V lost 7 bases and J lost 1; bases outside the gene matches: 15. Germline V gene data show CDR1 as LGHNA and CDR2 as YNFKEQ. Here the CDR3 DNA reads TGTGCCAGCACCCTCAGGGGTCTAGCGGGAGGAACATCCTACGAGCAGTACTTC. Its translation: CASTLRGLAGGTSYEQYF.

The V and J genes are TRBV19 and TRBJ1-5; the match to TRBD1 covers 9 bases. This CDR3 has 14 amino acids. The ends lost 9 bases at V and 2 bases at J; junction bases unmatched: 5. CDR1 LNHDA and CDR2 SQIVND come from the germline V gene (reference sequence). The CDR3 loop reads CASGQGNGNQPQHF. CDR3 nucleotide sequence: TGTGCCAGCGGACAGGGGAACGGCAATCAGCCCCAGCATTTT.

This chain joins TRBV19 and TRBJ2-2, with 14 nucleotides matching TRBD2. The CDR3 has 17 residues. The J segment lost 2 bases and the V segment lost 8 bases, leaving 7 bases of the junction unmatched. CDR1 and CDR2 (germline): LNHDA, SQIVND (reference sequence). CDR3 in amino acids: CASSGTSGSFNTGELFF. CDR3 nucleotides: TGTGCCAGTTCCGGGACTAGCGGGAGCTTCAACACCGGGGAGCTGTTTTTT.

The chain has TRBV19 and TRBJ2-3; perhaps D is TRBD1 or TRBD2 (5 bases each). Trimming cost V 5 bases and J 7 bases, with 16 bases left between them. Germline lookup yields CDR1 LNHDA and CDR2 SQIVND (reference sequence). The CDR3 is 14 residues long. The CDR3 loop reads CASSLRDRHYTQYF. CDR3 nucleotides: TGTGCCAGTAGTTTGAGGGACCGCCATTATACGCAGTATTTT.

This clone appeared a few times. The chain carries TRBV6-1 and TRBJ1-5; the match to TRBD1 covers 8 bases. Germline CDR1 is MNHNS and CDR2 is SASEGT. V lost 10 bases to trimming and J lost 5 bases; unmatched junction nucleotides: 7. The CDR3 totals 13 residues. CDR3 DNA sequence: TGTGCCACCCTCGGACAGGGACATCAGCCCCAGCATTTT. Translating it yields CATLGQGHQPQHF.

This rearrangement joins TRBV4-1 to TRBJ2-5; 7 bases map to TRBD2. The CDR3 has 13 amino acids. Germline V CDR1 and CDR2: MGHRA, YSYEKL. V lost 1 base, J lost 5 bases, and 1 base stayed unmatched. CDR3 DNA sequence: TGCGCCAGCAGCCAAGGGGAGGGGGAGACCCAGTACTTC. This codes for CASSQGEGETQYF.

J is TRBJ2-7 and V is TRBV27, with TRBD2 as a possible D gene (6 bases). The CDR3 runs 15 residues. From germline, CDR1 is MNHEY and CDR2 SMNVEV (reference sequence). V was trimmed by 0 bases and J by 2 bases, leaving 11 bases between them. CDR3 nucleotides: TGTGCCAGCAGTTTATCTGACGGACTAACCTACGAGCAGTACTTC. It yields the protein CASSLSDGLTYEQYF.

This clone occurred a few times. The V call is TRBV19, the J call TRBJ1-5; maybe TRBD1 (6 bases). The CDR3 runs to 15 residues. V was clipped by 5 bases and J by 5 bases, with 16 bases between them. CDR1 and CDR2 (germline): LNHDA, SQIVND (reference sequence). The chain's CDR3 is CASSPIRDTHQPQHF. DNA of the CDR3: TGTGCCAGTAGTCCCATCCGGGACACCCATCAGCCCCAGCATTTT. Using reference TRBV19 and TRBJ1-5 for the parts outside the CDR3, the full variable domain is DGGITQSPKYLFRKEGQNVTLSCEQNLNHDAMYWYRQDPGQGLRLIYYSQIVNDFQKGDIAEGYSVSREKKESFPLTVTSAQKNPTAFYLCASSPIRDTHQPQHFGDGTRLSIL.

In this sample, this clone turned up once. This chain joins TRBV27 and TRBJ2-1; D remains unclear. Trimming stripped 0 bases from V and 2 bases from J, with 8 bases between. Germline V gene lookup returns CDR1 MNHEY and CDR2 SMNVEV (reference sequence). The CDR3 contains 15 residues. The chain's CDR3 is CASSLSGYPYNEQFF. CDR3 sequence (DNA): TGTGCCAGCAGTTTATCAGGGTACCCCTACAATGAGCAGTTCTTC.